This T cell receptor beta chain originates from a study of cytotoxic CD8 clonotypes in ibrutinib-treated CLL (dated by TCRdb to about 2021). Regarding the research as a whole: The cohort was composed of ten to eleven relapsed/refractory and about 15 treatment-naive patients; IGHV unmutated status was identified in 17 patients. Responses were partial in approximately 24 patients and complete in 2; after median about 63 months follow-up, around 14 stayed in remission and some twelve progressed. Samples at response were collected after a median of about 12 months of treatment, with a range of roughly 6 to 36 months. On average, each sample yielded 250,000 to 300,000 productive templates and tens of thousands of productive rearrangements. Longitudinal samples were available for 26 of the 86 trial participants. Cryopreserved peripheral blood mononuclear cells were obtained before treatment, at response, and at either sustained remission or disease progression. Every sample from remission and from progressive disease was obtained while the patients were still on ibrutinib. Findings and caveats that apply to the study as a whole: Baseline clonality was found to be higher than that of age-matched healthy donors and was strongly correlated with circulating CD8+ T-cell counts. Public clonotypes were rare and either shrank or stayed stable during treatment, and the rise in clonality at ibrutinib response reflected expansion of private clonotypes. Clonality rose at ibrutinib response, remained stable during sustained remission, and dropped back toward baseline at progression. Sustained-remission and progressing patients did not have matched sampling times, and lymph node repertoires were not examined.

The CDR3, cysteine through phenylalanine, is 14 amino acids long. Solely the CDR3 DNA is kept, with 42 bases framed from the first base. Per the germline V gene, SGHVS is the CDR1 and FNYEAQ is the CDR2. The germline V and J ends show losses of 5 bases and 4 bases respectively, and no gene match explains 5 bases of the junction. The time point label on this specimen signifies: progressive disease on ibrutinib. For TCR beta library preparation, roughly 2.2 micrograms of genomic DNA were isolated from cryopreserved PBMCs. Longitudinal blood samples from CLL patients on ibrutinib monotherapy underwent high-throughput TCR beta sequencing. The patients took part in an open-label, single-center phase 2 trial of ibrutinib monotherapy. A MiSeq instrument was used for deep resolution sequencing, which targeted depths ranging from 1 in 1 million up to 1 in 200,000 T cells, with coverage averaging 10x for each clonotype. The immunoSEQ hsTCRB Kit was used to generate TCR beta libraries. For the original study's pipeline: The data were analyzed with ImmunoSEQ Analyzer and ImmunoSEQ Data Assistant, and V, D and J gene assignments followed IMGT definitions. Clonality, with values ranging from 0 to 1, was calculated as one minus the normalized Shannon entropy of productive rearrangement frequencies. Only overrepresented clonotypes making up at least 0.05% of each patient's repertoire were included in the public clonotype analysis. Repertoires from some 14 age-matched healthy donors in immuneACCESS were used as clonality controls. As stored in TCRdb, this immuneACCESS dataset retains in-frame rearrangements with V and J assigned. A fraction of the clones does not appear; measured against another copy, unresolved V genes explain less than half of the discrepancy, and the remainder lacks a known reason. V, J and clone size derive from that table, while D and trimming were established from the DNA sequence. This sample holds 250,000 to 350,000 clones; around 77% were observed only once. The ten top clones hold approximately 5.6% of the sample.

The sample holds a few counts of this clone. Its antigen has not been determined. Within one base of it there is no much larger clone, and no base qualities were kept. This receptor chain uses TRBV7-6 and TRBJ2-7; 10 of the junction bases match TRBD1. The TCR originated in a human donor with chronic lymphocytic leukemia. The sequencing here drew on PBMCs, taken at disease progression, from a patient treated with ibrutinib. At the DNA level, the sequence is TGTGCCAGCAGCCTCGACAGGGGGCGTTACGAGCAGTACTTC. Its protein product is CASSLDRGRYEQYF.